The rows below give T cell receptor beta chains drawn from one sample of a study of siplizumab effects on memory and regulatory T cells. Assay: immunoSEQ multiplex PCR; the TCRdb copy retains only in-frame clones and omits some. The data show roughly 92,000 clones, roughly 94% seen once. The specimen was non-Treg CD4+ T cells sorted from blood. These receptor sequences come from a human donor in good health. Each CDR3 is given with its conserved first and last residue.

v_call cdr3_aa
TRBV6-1 CASRVPSGSANTQYF
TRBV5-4 CACVGGPKHSNQPQHF
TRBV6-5 CASSFRRLGLNEQFF
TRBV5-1 CASSLAAPTFNTEAFF
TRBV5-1 CASSLAGTGRGETQYF
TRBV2 CASRTGGIYEQYF
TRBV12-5 CASGDSRGEAFF
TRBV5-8 CASTPRRRPTNTGELFF
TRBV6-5 CASSPGTNTGELFF
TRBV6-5 CASSYSSPSGSGELFF
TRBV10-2 CASTEDGAGNTIYF
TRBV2 CASSGGISSPQMNTEAFF
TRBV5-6 CASSFRGLSGANVLTF
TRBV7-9 CASSLGVLGRGFEQYF
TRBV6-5 CASSPHVAGNEKLFF
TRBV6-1 CASRGTTTGELFF
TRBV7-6 CASSLESSLASRSTGELFF
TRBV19 CASKPSGHYTGELFF
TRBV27 CASSAGGGLAGVIGHEQYF
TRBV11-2 CASSLTSIGETQYF
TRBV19 CASSREGTSSYEQYF
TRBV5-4 CASSLASAVTDTQYF
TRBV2 CASRTDSPYNSPLHF
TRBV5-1 CASSPGLAGTGELFF
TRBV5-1 CASSLEATSGVQYF
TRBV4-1 CASSQDLKGGGYEQYF
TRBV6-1 CASSLKRGSEQYF
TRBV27 CASRLRTSGSDTQYF
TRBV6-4 CASSLAGAPYNEQFF
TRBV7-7 CASSLGTGGELFF
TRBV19 CASSIGPLAAYEQYF
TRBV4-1 CASSLAEAALNEKLFF
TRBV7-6 CASSLIGTSGSGSTGELFF
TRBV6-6 CASIRGPQETQYF
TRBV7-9 CASSPHPLAGKNIQYF
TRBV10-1 CASSGSRTGRKVYEQYF
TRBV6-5 CASTASSGRAAGQYF
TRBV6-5 CASRGSTNEKLFF
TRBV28 CASSLRVGSYYNEQFF
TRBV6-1 CASSGTSSYEQYF
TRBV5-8 CASSLRFSANTGELFF
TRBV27 CASSFTSPGGSSYNSPLHF
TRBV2 CASLADRGTYGYTF
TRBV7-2 CASSIQGTAFSYEQYF
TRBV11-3 CASSLDRFGRTGELFF
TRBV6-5 CASSRGQYYGYTF
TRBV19 CASGLGVLSGYTF
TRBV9 CASSARGLGTEAFF
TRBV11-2 CASSFDRGGLVVAKNIQYF
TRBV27 CASSLSFGGTDTQYF
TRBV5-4 CASSPGTGKSGANVLTF
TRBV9 CASSVSASSYEQYF
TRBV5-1 CASSLVDVRTQETQYF
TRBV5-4 CASSVGGREGRDEQFF